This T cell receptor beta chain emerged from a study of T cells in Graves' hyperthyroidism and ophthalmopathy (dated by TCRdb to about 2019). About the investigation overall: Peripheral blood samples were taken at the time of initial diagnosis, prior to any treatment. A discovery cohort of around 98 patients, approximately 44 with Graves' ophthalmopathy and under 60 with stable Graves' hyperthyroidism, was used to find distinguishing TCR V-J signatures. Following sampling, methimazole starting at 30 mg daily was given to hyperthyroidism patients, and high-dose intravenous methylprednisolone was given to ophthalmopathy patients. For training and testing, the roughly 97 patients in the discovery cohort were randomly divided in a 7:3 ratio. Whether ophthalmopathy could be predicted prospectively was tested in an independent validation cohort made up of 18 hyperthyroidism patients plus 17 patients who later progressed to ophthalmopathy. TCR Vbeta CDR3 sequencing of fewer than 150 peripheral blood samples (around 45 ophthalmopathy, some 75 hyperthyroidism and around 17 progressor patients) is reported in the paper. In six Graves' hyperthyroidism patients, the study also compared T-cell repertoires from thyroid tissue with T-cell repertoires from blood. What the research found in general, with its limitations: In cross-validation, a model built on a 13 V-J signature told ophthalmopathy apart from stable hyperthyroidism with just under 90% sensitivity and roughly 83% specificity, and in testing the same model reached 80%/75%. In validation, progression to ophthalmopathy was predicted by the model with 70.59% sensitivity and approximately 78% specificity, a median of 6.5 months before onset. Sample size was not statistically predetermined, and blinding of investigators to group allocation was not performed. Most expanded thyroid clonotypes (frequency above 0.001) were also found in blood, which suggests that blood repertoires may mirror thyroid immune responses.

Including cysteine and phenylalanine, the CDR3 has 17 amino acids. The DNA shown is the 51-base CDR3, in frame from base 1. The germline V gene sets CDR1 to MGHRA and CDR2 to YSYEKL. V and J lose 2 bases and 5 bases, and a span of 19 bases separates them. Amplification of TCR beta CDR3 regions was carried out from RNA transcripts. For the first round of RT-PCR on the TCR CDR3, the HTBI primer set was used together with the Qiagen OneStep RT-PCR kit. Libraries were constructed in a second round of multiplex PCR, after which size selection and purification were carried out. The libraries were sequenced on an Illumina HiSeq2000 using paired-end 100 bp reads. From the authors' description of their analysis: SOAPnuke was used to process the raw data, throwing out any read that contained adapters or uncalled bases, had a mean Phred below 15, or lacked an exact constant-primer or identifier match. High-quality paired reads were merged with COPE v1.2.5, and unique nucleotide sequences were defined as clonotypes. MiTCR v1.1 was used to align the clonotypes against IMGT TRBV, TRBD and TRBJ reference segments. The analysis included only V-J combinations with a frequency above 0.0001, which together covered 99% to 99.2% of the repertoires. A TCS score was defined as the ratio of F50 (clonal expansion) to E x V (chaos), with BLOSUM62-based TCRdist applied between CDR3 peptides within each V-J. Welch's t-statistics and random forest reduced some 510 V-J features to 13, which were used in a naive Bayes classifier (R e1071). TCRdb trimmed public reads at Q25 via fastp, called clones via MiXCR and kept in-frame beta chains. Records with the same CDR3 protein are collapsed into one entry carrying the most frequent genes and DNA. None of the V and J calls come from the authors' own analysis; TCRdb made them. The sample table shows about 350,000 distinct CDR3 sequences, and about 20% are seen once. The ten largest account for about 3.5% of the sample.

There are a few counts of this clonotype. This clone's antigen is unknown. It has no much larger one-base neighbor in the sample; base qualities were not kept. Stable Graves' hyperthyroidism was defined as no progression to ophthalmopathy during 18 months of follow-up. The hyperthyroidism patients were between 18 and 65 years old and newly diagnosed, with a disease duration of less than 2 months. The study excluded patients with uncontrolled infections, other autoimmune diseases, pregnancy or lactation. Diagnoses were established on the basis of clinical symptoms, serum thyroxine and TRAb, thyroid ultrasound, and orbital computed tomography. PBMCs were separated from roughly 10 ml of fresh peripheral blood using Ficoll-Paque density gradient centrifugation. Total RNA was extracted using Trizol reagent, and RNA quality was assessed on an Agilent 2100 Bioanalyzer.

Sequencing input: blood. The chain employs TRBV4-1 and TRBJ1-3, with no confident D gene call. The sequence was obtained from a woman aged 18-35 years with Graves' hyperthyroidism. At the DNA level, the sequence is TGCGCCAGCAGCCAACGCAATAAGCTTGGACGGAGAAACACCATATATTTT. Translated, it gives CASSQRNKLGRRNTIYF.